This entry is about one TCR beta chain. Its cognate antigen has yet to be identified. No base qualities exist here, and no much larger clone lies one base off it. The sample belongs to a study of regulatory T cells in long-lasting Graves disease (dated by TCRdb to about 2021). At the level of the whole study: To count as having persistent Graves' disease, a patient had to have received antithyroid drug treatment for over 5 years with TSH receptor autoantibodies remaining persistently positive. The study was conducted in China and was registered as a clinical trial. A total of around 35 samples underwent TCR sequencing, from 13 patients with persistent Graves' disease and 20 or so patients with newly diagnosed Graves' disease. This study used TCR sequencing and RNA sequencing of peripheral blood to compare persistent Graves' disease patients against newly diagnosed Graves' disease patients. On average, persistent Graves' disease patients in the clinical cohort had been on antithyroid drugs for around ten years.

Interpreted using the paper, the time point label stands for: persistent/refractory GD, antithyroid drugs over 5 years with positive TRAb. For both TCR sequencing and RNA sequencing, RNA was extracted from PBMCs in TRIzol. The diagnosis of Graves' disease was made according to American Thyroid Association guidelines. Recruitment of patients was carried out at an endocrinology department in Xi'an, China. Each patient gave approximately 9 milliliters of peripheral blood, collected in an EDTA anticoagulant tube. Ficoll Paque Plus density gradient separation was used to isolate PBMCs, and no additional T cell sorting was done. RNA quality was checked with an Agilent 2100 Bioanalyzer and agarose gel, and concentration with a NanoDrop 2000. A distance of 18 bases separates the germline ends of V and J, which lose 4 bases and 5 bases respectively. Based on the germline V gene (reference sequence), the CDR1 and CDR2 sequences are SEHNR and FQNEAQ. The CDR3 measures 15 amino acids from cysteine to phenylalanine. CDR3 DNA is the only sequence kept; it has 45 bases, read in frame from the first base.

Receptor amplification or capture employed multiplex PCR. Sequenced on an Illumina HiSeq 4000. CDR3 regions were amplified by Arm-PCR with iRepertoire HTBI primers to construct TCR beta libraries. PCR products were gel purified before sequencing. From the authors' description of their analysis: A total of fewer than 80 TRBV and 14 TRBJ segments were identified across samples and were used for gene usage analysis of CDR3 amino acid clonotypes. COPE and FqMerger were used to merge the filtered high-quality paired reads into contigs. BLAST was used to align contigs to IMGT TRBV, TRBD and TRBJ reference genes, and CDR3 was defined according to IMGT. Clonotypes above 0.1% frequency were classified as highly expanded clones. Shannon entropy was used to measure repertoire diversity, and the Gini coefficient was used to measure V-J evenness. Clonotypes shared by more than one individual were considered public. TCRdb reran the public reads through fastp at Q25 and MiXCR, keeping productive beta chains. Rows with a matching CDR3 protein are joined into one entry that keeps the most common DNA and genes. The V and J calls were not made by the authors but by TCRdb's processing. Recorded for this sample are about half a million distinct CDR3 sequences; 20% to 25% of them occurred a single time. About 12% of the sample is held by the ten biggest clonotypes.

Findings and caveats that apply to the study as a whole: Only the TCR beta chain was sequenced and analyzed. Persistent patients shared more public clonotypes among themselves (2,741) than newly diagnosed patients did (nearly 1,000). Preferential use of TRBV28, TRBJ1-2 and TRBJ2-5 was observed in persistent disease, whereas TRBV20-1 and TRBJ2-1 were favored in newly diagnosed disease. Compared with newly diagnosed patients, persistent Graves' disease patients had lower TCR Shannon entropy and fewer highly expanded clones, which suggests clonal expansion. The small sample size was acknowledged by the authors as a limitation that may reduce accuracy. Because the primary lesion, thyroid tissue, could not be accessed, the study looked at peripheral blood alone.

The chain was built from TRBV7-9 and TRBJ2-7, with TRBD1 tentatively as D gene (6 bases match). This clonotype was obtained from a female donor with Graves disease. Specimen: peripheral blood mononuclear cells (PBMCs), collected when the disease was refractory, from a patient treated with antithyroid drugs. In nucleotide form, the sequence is TGTGCCAGCAGCTCAACCTTGACAGGTCCGGACGAGCAGTACTTC. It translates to CASSSTLTGPDEQYF.